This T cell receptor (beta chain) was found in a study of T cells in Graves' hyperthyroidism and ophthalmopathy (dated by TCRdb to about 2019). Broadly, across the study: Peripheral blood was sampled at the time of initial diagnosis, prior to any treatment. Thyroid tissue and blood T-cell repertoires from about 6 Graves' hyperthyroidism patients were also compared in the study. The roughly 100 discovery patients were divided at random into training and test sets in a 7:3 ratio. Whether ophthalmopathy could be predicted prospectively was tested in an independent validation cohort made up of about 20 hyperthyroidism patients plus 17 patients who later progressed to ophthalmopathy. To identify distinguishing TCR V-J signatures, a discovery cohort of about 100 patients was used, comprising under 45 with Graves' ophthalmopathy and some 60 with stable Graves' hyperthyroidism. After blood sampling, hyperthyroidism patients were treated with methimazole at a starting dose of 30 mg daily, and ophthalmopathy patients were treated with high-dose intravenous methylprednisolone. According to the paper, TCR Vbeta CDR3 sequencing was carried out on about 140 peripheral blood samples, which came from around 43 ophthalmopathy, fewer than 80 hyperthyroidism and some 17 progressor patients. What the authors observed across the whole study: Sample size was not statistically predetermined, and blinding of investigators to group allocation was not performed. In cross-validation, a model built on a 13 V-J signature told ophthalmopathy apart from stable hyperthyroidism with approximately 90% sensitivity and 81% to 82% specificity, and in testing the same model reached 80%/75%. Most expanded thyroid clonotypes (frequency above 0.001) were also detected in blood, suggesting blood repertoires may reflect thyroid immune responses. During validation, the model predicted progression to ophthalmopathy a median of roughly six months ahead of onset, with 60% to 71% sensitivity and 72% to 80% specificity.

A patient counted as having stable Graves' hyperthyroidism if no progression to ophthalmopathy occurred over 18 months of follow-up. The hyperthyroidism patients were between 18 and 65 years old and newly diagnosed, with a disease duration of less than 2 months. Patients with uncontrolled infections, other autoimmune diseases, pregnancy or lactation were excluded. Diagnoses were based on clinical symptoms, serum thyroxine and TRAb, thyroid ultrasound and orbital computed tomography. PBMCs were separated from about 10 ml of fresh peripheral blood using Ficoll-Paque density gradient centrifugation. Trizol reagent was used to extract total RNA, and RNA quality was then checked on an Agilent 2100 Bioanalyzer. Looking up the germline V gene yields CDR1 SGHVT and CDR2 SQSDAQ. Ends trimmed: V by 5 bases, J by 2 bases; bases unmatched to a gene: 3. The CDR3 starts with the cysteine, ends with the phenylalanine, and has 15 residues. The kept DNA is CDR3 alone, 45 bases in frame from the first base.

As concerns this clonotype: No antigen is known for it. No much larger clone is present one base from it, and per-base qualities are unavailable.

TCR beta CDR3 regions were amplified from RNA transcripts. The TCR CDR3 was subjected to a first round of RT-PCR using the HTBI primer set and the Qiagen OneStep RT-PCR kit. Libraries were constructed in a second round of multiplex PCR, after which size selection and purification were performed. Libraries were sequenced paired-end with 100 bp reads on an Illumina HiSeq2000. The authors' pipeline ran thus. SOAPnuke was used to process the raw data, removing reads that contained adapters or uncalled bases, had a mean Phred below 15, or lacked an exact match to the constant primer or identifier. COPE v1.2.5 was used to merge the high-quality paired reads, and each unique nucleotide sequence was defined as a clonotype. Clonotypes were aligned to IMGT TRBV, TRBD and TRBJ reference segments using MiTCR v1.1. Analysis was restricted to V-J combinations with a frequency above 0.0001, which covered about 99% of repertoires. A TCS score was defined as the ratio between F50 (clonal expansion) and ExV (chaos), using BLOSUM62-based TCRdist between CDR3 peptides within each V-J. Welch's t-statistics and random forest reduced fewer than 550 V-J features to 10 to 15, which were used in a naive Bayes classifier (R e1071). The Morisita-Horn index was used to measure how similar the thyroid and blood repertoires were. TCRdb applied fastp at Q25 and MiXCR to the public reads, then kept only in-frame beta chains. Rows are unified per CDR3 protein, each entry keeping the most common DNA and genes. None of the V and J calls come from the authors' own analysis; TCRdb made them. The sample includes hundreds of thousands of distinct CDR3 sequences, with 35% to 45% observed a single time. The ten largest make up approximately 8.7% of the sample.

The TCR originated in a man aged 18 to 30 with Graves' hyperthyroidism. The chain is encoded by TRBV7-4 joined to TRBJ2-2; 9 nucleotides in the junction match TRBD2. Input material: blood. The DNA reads TGTGCCAGCAGCCATAGCGGGGGAAACACCGGGGAGCTGTTTTTT. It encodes CASSHSGGNTGELFF.